This is a list of T cell receptor beta chains from one sample in a study of T-cell memory formation after mild COVID-19. MiXCR was run by TCRdb on the 5' RACE reads, yielding one entry per CDR3 protein. In the table there are hundreds of thousands of distinct CDR3 sequences, roughly 13% of which are singletons. Specimen: PBMCs or a T cell subset sorted from them (not recorded which). Every receptor here comes from a man aged 18 to 29 who had mild COVID-19 (a few samples of this study predate the infection). Cell type and time point are not known. Each CDR3 is given without its conserved first and last residue. For some rows the clone size is stated as once, few or many, or as a class when expanded; others skip it.

V	size	J	CDR3
TRBV4-1	few	TRBJ1-4	ASSPAGGTNEKLF
TRBV4-3	few	TRBJ1-1	ASRIQGENTEAF
TRBV4-2	.	TRBJ1-2	ASSQVGNLPYGYT
TRBV7-9	few	TRBJ2-3	ASMLRRTDTQY
TRBV6-2/TRBV6-3	.	TRBJ1-1	ASSYGESTEAF
TRBV7-2	few	TRBJ1-6	ASSLVAGPGSSLH
TRBV20-1	few	TRBJ2-1	SASSPGGTDHAIGEQF
TRBV5-6	.	TRBJ2-3	ASNTGTDTQY
TRBV24-1	.	TRBJ1-2	ATSDPLHGYT
TRBV3-1	few	TRBJ2-5	ASSQPSRVGYQETQY
TRBV12-3/TRBV12-4	few	TRBJ1-6	ASRPFPGAASPLH
TRBV20-1	few	TRBJ2-1	STFRASYNEQF
TRBV5-1	many	TRBJ1-5	ASSLSAGAVNQPQH
TRBV29-1	few	TRBJ2-7	SVELTGLETGEQY
TRBV4-3	few	TRBJ2-4	ASSQVTGDPSNIQY
TRBV11-2	few	TRBJ2-3	ASSALTDTQY
TRBV28	.	TRBJ1-1	ASSFPPFLNTEAF
TRBV6-6	few	TRBJ2-3	ASTDNRGNTDTQY
TRBV4-1	few	TRBJ1-1	ASSQEAGAEAF
TRBV11-2	.	TRBJ2-5	ASSLPRLGETQY
TRBV20-1	.	TRBJ2-3	SARREAPSGRTDTQY
TRBV11-2	.	TRBJ1-1	ASSWGTGATEAF
TRBV5-4	.	TRBJ1-1	ASSGPRDSNTEAF